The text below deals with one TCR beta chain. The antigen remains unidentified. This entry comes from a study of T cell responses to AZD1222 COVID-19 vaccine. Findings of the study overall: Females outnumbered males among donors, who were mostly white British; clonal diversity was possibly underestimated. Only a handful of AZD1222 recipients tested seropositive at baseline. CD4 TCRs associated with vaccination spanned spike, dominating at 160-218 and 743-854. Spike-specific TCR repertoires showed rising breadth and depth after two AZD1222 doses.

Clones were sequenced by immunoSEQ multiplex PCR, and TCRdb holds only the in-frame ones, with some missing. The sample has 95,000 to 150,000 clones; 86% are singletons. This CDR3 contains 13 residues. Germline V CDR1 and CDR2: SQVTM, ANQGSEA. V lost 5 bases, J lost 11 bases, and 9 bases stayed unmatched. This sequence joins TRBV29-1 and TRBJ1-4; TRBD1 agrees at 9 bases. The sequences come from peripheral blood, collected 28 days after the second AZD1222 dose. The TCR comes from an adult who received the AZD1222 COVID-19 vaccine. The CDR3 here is CSVLPGQGLKLFF. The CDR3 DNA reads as TGCAGCGTTCTTCCGGGACAGGGATTGAAACTGTTTTTT.